A selection of T cell receptor beta chains follows, all from one sample in a study of T cell changes during pregnancy in multiple sclerosis. Clones were sequenced by immunoSEQ multiplex PCR, and TCRdb holds only the in-frame ones, with some missing. The sample shows roughly 60,000 clones, 90% to 95% of them seen only once. The sample consisted of peripheral blood, taken before pregnancy. The receptor set was obtained from a female donor with multiple sclerosis, enrolled in a pregnancy study. The CDR3 runs from the conserved cysteine through the conserved F or W. The order of the fields is CDR3 protein, CDR3 DNA, J gene, D gene, clone size, V gene, CDR3 length. The D gene is left open where the match is weak. Only part of the rows carry a size: once, few, many, or a class if the clone is expanded.

CDR3: CASSFTGTGDYGYTF
DNA: TGTGCCAGCAGTTTCACGGGGACGGGGGACTATGGCTACACCTTC
J: TRBJ1-2
D: -
size: -
V: TRBV28
length: 15

CDR3: CASSSAGTSGHLSSYNEQFF
DNA: TGTGCCAGCAGCTCCGCTGGGACTAGCGGGCATCTAAGCTCCTACAATGAGCAGTTCTTC
J: TRBJ2-1
D: TRBD2
size: once
V: TRBV9
length: 20

CDR3: CASGLTPPSRDEQYF
DNA: TGTGCTAGTGGTTTGACCCCCCCCTCGCGGGACGAGCAGTACTTC
J: TRBJ2-7
D: -
size: -
V: TRBV12-5
length: 15

CDR3: CASSLTSQSSYEQYF
DNA: TGTGCCAGCAGCTTAACGTCACAGTCCTCCTACGAGCAGTACTTC
J: TRBJ2-7
D: -
size: -
V: TRBV7-3
length: 15

CDR3: CAISAVEEEAKNIQYF
DNA: TGTGCCATCAGCGCAGTAGAAGAGGAAGCCAAAAACATTCAGTACTTC
J: TRBJ2-4
D: -
size: -
V: TRBV10-3
length: 16

CDR3: CASSLQGYDKGGKLFF
DNA: TGTGCCAGCAGCTTACAAGGCTACGACAAGGGAGGAAAACTGTTTTTT
J: TRBJ1-4
D: -
size: once
V: TRBV5-4
length: 16

CDR3: CASSRPSGSTDTQYF
DNA: TGTGCCAGTAGTCGGCCTAGCGGAAGCACAGATACGCAGTATTTT
J: TRBJ2-3
D: TRBD2
size: -
V: TRBV19
length: 15

CDR3: CASSLYGTGFSETQYF
DNA: TGTGCCAGCAGCTTATACGGGACAGGGTTTTCAGAGACCCAGTACTTC
J: TRBJ2-5
D: TRBD1
size: once
V: TRBV7-2
length: 16

CDR3: CASRKNRGDFRETQYF
DNA: TGTGCCAGCAGGAAAAACAGGGGGGATTTCAGGGAGACCCAGTACTTC
J: TRBJ2-5
D: TRBD1
size: -
V: TRBV6-6
length: 16

CDR3: CASSLERGGRYTGELFF
DNA: TGTGCCAGCAGCTTAGAGCGGGGGGGCCGGTACACCGGGGAGCTGTTTTTT
J: TRBJ2-2
D: TRBD2
size: -
V: TRBV7-6
length: 17

CDR3: CASSLGTSGRGETQYF
DNA: TGTGCCAGCAGCTTAGGGACTAGCGGGAGAGGGGAGACCCAGTACTTC
J: TRBJ2-5
D: TRBD2
size: once
V: TRBV7-2
length: 16

CDR3: CASSLGGEKNYGYTF
DNA: TGTGCCAGCAGCTTGGGGGGGGAGAAGAACTATGGCTACACCTTC
J: TRBJ1-2
D: -
size: -
V: TRBV5-4
length: 15

CDR3: CASSLGGGQNNEQFF
DNA: TGTGCCAGCAGCTTAGGCGGGGGGCAGAACAATGAGCAGTTCTTC
J: TRBJ2-1
D: TRBD2
size: -
V: TRBV7-2
length: 15

CDR3: CASSSTGQIGYTF
DNA: TGTGCCAGCAGCTCGACCGGACAGATTGGCTACACCTTC
J: TRBJ1-2
D: -
size: -
V: TRBV7-3
length: 13

CDR3: CASSIGDQRVYNEQFF
DNA: TGTGCCAGTAGTATAGGGGACCAGCGGGTGTACAATGAGCAGTTCTTC
J: TRBJ2-1
D: -
size: -
V: TRBV19
length: 16

CDR3: CASSSTGAYGYTF
DNA: TGTGCCAGCTCATCGACAGGGGCCTATGGCTACACCTTC
J: TRBJ1-2
D: TRBD1
size: -
V: TRBV18
length: 13

CDR3: CASSLAHRTYGYTF
DNA: TGTGCCAGCAGCTTAGCGCACAGGACCTATGGCTACACCTTC
J: TRBJ1-2
D: -
size: -
V: TRBV7-8
length: 14

CDR3: CASSLRGLNSPLHF
DNA: TGTGCCAGCAGCTTAAGGGGGCTCAATTCACCCCTCCACTTT
J: TRBJ1-6
D: TRBD1
size: -
V: TRBV7-6
length: 14

CDR3: CASEGASGETYEQYF
DNA: TGTGCCAGCGAAGGTGCCAGCGGGGAAACCTACGAGCAGTACTTC
J: TRBJ2-7
D: TRBD2
size: -
V: TRBV6-1
length: 15

CDR3: CASRNPGQGGEQFF
DNA: TGTGCCAGCAGGAATCCGGGACAGGGGGGTGAGCAGTTCTTC
J: TRBJ2-1
D: TRBD1
size: -
V: TRBV7-9
length: 14

CDR3: CSVGTDRGYETQYF
DNA: TGCAGCGTTGGGACTGACAGGGGTTATGAGACCCAGTACTTC
J: TRBJ2-5
D: TRBD1
size: -
V: TRBV29-1
length: 14

CDR3: CASSLLVGNRVNQPQHF
DNA: TGTGCCAGTAGCCTGCTTGTTGGGAACAGGGTCAATCAGCCCCAGCATTTT
J: TRBJ1-5
D: -
size: once
V: TRBV19
length: 17

CDR3: CASSFGTVPEAFF
DNA: TGTGCCAGTAGTTTTGGGACAGTCCCTGAAGCTTTCTTT
J: TRBJ1-1
D: TRBD1
size: -
V: TRBV19
length: 13

CDR3: CASSQALAELYNEQFF
DNA: TGTGCCAGCAGCCAAGCACTAGCGGAGTTATACAATGAGCAGTTCTTC
J: TRBJ2-1
D: TRBD2
size: -
V: TRBV4-2
length: 16

CDR3: CSASRGYEQYF
DNA: TGCAGTGCTAGTAGGGGCTACGAGCAGTACTTC
J: TRBJ2-7
D: -
size: once
V: TRBV20-1
length: 11

CDR3: CASSPGTGVEKLFF
DNA: TGTGCCAGCAGTCCGGGGACAGGGGTCGAAAAACTGTTTTTT
J: TRBJ1-4
D: TRBD1
size: -
V: TRBV27
length: 14

CDR3: CASSLGGNSPLHF
DNA: TGTGCTAGCAGCCTCGGGGGGAATTCACCCCTCCACTTT
J: TRBJ1-6
D: -
size: once
V: TRBV7-7
length: 13

CDR3: CATGLADNEQFF
DNA: TGTGCCACCGGGCTAGCTGACAATGAGCAGTTCTTC
J: TRBJ2-1
D: -
size: once
V: TRBV15
length: 12

CDR3: CASSQDRTGVLAFNTEAFF
DNA: TGCGCCAGCAGCCAAGATAGAACAGGGGTCCTAGCTTTTAACACTGAAGCTTTCTTT
J: TRBJ1-1
D: TRBD1
size: -
V: TRBV4-3
length: 19

CDR3: CASRSGRRDTQYF
DNA: TGTGCCAGCAGATCGGGTCGCCGGGATACGCAGTATTTT
J: TRBJ2-3
D: -
size: -
V: TRBV6-5
length: 13

CDR3: CASVRDRGRVNYGYTF
DNA: TGTGCCAGTGTCCGGGACAGGGGGCGAGTTAACTATGGCTACACCTTC
J: TRBJ1-2
D: TRBD1
size: -
V: TRBV10-3
length: 16

CDR3: CASSIAASGDSAYEQYF
DNA: TGTGCCAGTAGTATAGCCGCTAGCGGCGATTCAGCCTACGAGCAGTACTTC
J: TRBJ2-7
D: TRBD2
size: -
V: TRBV19
length: 17

CDR3: CASSVFGGGQDTQYF
DNA: TGTGCCAGCAGTGTCTTCGGGGGGGGGCAAGATACGCAGTATTTT
J: TRBJ2-3
D: TRBD2
size: -
V: TRBV2
length: 15

CDR3: CAWGKRGGGNEKLFF
DNA: TGTGCCTGGGGAAAGCGCGGGGGTGGTAATGAAAAACTGTTTTTT
J: TRBJ1-4
D: -
size: -
V: TRBV30
length: 15

CDR3: CASSLAQLQMNTEAFF
DNA: TGTGCCAGCAGCTTAGCGCAGCTACAGATGAACACTGAAGCTTTCTTT
J: TRBJ1-1
D: -
size: -
V: TRBV7-8
length: 16

CDR3: CASSPPQQGYNSPLHF
DNA: TGTGCCAGCTCACCACCGCAACAGGGGTATAATTCACCCCTCCACTTT
J: TRBJ1-6
D: TRBD1
size: -
V: TRBV18
length: 16

CDR3: CATAPDRGYQPQHF
DNA: TGTGCCACCGCCCCGGACAGGGGTTATCAGCCCCAGCATTTT
J: TRBJ1-5
D: TRBD1
size: few
V: TRBV15
length: 14

CDR3: CASSPGQGKFQPQHF
DNA: TGCGCCAGCAGCCCAGGACAGGGGAAGTTCCAGCCCCAGCATTTT
J: TRBJ1-5
D: TRBD1
size: -
V: TRBV4-3
length: 15

CDR3: CASSPFPGQGAYNEQFF
DNA: TGTGCCAGCAGCCCATTTCCGGGACAGGGGGCTTACAATGAGCAGTTCTTC
J: TRBJ2-1
D: TRBD1
size: -
V: TRBV4-2
length: 17

CDR3: CASMGQVFEKLFF
DNA: TGCGCCAGCATGGGACAGGTTTTCGAAAAACTGTTTTTT
J: TRBJ1-4
D: TRBD1
size: -
V: TRBV4-1
length: 13

CDR3: CASSIADTEAFF
DNA: TGTGCCAGTAGTATAGCGGACACTGAAGCTTTCTTT
J: TRBJ1-1
D: -
size: -
V: TRBV19
length: 12

CDR3: CASSYWTGGLSADTEAFF
DNA: TGTGCCAGCAGTTATTGGACAGGGGGCCTGTCTGCGGACACTGAAGCTTTCTTT
J: TRBJ1-1
D: TRBD1
size: once
V: TRBV2
length: 18

CDR3: CASSLGQGNFNTEAFF
DNA: TGTGCCAGCAGCTTGGGACAGGGCAACTTTAACACTGAAGCTTTCTTT
J: TRBJ1-1
D: TRBD1
size: few
V: TRBV11-2
length: 16

CDR3: CASSLQRGGTEAFF
DNA: TGTGCCAGCTCACTTCAGAGGGGAGGCACTGAAGCTTTCTTT
J: TRBJ1-1
D: -
size: -
V: TRBV18
length: 14

CDR3: CASSPRGGGAGETQYF
DNA: TGTGCCAGCAGCCCGAGAGGCGGGGGGGCCGGAGAGACCCAGTACTTC
J: TRBJ2-5
D: TRBD2
size: -
V: TRBV11-2
length: 16

CDR3: CASSLGVGGGLDEQFF
DNA: TGTGCCAGCAGCTTGGGCGTTGGGGGAGGCTTGGATGAGCAGTTCTTC
J: TRBJ2-1
D: -
size: -
V: TRBV5-6
length: 16